A selection of T cell receptor beta chains follows, all from one sample in a study of T cell repertoires in ileal Crohn's disease. Here immunoSEQ multiplex PCR was the method, and the copy in TCRdb shows in-frame clones only, minus some. The sample records roughly 5,800 clones, approximately 80% being singletons. The sequencing sample was made of ileal tissue. The receptors stem from an adult with Crohn's disease. Each CDR3 is given with its conserved first and last residue.

V gene	J gene	CDR3 protein
TRBV18	TRBJ1-1	CASSPPNSMNTEAFF
TRBV4-1	TRBJ1-2	CASSQESGAYYGYTF
TRBV7-3	TRBJ2-7	CASSSLPLGEQYF
TRBV7-9	TRBJ1-1	CASSPGRNLEAFF
TRBV4-1	TRBJ2-7	CASSNLAGLSYEQYF
TRBV9	TRBJ2-7	CASSVASRAEQYF
TRBV5-6	TRBJ2-3	CASSAQGGLATDTQYF
TRBV6-5	TRBJ2-3	CASSRLAGGPSTQYF
TRBV7-6	TRBJ2-1	CASSPGGFYNEQFF
TRBV2	TRBJ2-1	CASRADRVSYNEQFF